The sequence of this TCR beta chain was determined in a study of T cell changes during pregnancy in multiple sclerosis. Method: immunoSEQ multiplex PCR; TCRdb's copy keeps in-frame clones and lacks some. Of about 100,000 clones listed, approximately 92% are singletons. The sequenced sample was peripheral blood, obtained after pregnancy. The receptor was derived from a female donor with multiple sclerosis, enrolled in a pregnancy study.

The CDR3 region is CASSPGQVYGYTF. The CDR3 DNA reads TGTGCCAGCAGTCCTGGACAGGTCTATGGCTACACCTTC. This chain connects TRBV6-5 to TRBJ1-2, with TRBD1 identical over 7 bases. The CDR3 spans 13 residues. The ends lost 5 bases at V and 4 bases at J; junction bases unmatched: 4. Germline-derived CDR1 and CDR2 are MNHEY and SVGAGI.